A single sample is the source of the 19 T cell receptor beta chains below, sequenced in a study of T-cell reconstitution after alpha-beta-depleted transplantation in children. During its preparation, the TCRbeta library received unique molecular identifiers. MiXCR was run by TCRdb on the PCR reads, yielding one entry per CDR3 protein. The repertoire holds roughly 120,000 distinct CDR3 sequences, with 10% to 13% as singletons. Source: PBMCs, taken before TCRalphabeta/CD19-depleted stem cell transplant. The receptors derive from a boy aged 2 to 10 with acute lymphoblastic leukemia, due to receive a stem cell transplant.

The sample holds a few counts of this clonotype. V and J are TRBV5-1 and TRBJ2-1; no firm D call. This CDR3 comprises 12 residues. The germline V gene encodes CDR1 SGHRS and CDR2 YFSETQ. V gave up 3 bases and J gave up 3 bases, with 4 bases separating them. CDR3 bases: TGCGCCAGCAGCTGGGACTACAATGAGCAGTTCTTC. Protein sequence: CASSWDYNEQFF.

This clonotype has only a few counts. The chain couples TRBV27 to TRBJ1-6, with 12 bases identical to TRBD1. CDR3 size: 15 residues. CDR1 and CDR2 (germline): MNHEY, SMNVEV (reference sequence). With 8 bases clipped from V and 10 bases from J, the junction kept 9 bases outside the gene matches. Here the CDR3 DNA reads TGTGCCAGCCGGGGACAGGGGGCTCTAAAGTCACCCCTCCACTTT. This gives the protein CASRGQGALKSPLHF.

The chain recombines TRBV29-1 with TRBJ1-1; D not resolved. The germline V and J ends were trimmed by 6 bases and 11 bases, with 22 bases remaining between them. The CDR3 loop spans 13 amino acids. The V gene's germline CDR1 is SQVTM and CDR2 ANQGSEA. CDR3 nucleotide sequence: TGCAGCGTCCCAACTTTCGGTTCGGGAGTGGCTTTCTTT. It encodes CSVPTFGSGVAFF.

This clonotype was found a few times. This sequence joins TRBV6-1 and TRBJ2-2, with 10 bases matching TRBD1. This CDR3 spans 21 amino acids. J lost 4 bases, V lost 6 bases, and 23 bases had no gene match. Germline lookup yields CDR1 MNHNS and CDR2 SASEGT. CDR3 loop: CASRERDRGFLGSGITGELFF. The CDR3 nucleotides read TGTGCCAGCAGAGAGAGGGACAGGGGTTTTTTGGGTAGCGGGATCACCGGGGAGCTGTTTTTT.

The chain links TRBV19 to TRBJ2-7; 7 bases fit TRBD1. This CDR3 comprises 14 residues. The germline CDR1 and CDR2 sequences are LNHDA and SQIVND (reference sequence). J gave up 7 bases and V 4 bases, and 10 bases lay outside the gene matches. CDR3 loop: CASSTLTGKREQYF. The CDR3 nucleotides are TGTGCCAGTAGTACCTTGACAGGGAAGAGGGAGCAGTACTTC.

The chain couples TRBV4-1 to TRBJ2-1, with a weak D call TRBD1 (6 bases). Germline CDR1 reads MGHRA; CDR2 reads YSYEKL. Trimming took off 3 bases at V and 7 bases at J, with 22 bases between the two ends. The CDR3 runs 17 residues. In DNA, the CDR3 is TGCGCCAGCAGCCACCCTGGACCGAGGGGCCAGGGGAATGAGCAGTTCTTC. Protein sequence: CASSHPGPRGQGNEQFF.

J is TRBJ2-7 and V is TRBV14, with D perhaps matching TRBD1 (5 bases). Germline V lookup: CDR1 SGHDN, CDR2 FVKESK. Trimming removed 2 bases from V and 5 bases from J, with 19 bases in between. This CDR3 is 16 amino acids long. CDR3 coding DNA: TGTGCCAGCAGCCAAAGGGATACAGGACGAAGGGACGAGCAGTACTTC. It encodes CASSQRDTGRRDEQYF.

This clonotype has at least ten counts. This rearrangement joins TRBV29-1 to TRBJ2-1; TRBD2 agrees at 12 bases. The length of the CDR3 is 19 residues. In germline, CDR1 is SQVTM, CDR2 ANQGSEA. V lost 2 bases, J lost 0 bases, and 11 bases stayed unmatched. The CDR3 loop is CSVEWASGRARASYNEQFF. DNA for the CDR3: TGCAGCGTTGAATGGGCTAGCGGGAGGGCCCGAGCCTCCTACAATGAGCAGTTCTTC.

This chain joins TRBV7-9 and TRBJ1-1; D gene unclear. V gave up 4 bases and J gave up 1 base, with 7 bases separating them. The germline CDR1 and CDR2 sequences are SEHNR and FQNEAQ (reference sequence). The CDR3 covers 13 residues. The CDR3 nucleotides are TGTGCCAGCAGCTCCTTGAGGAACACTGAAGCTTTCTTT. It codes for CASSSLRNTEAFF. The entire variable domain, with the rest obtained from reference TRBV7-9 and TRBJ1-1, is as follows: DTGVSQNPRHKITKRGQNVTFRCDPISEHNRLYWYRQTLGQGPEFLTYFQNEAQLEKSRLLSDRFSAERPKGSFSTLEIQRTEQGDSAMYLCASSSLRNTEAFFGQGTRLTVV.

This clonotype was detected a few times. The gene calls are TRBV7-6 and TRBJ2-1, with D unclear. CDR1 SGHVS and CDR2 FNYEAQ come from the germline V gene. There are 12 residues in the CDR3. V shed 5 bases and J shed 5 bases, with 7 bases lying between them. CDR3 amino acids: CASSPSNNEQFF. The CDR3 nucleotides are TGTGCCAGCAGCCCTAGTAACAATGAGCAGTTCTTC. The complete variable domain, with remaining parts taken from reference TRBV7-6 and TRBJ2-1, reads GAGVSQSPRYKVTKRGQDVALRCDPISGHVSLYWYRQALGQGPEFLTYFNYEAQQDKSGLPNDRFSAERPEGSISTLTIQRTEQRDSAMYRCASSPSNNEQFFGPGTRLTVL.

This clonotype was counted a few times. CDR3 sequence reads: CASKKVAGEGPGELFF. The CDR3 DNA reads TGTGCCAGCAAAAAAGTAGCGGGAGAGGGTCCCGGGGAGCTGTTTTTT. The chain couples TRBV2 to TRBJ2-2; 9 bases are a match to TRBD2. This CDR3 is built from 16 residues. With V trimmed by 7 bases and J by 6 bases, 12 bases remained unmatched. Germline values: CDR1 SNHLY, CDR2 FYNNEI.

This clonotype was detected a few times. This chain links TRBV20-1 with TRBJ1-1; weak D call: TRBD1 (6 bases). The CDR3 loop spans 15 amino acids. The germline gives CDR1 DFQATT, CDR2 SNEGSKA (reference sequence). V was pared by 2 bases and J by 1 base, with 14 bases between. The DNA for the CDR3 is TGCAGTGCTAGAAGGCCCTGGACAGCGAACACTGAAGCTTTCTTT. Amino acid sequence: CSARRPWTANTEAFF.

This chain connects TRBV11-2 to TRBJ2-1, with 8 bases lining up with TRBD2. J gave up 8 bases and V 5 bases, and 8 bases lay outside the gene matches. Germline CDR1 reads SGHAT; CDR2 reads FQNNGV. This CDR3 region has 14 residues. In DNA, the CDR3 is TGTGCCAGCAGCCCCGGGACTAGAGGGCATGAGCAGTTCTTC. Residues: CASSPGTRGHEQFF.

This clonotype was counted only a few times. The genes are TRBV6-5 and TRBJ1-2, with D unclear. Germline CDR1 is MNHEY and CDR2 is SVGAGI. Trimming removed 6 bases from V and 3 bases from J, with 14 bases in between. The CDR3 is 14 residues long. CDR3 protein: CASRPARLDYGYTF. CDR3 sequence (DNA): TGTGCCAGCAGGCCTGCCCGGTTGGACTATGGCTACACCTTC.

CDR3 residues: CASRATNQGISGANVLTF. The CDR3 nucleotides are TGTGCCAGCAGAGCAACAAATCAGGGGATCTCTGGGGCCAACGTCCTGACTTTC. The chain couples TRBV5-4 to TRBJ2-6; TRBD1 might be the D (6 bases). The CDR3 consists of 18 residues. V lost 5 bases and J 0 bases, leaving 18 bases between the germline ends. CDR1 and CDR2 from the germline V gene are SGHNT and YYREEE (reference sequence).

The V gene is TRBV27, the J gene TRBJ2-7; 10 bases line up with TRBD2. Germline loops: CDR1 MNHEY, CDR2 SMNVEV (reference sequence). This CDR3 contains 18 residues. With V trimmed by 7 bases and J by 0 bases, 15 bases remained unmatched. CDR3 in DNA: TGTGCCAGCACCTCCTCCCTAGCGGGAGTCGGGGGCTCCTACGAGCAGTACTTC. It is translated as CASTSSLAGVGGSYEQYF.

This chain connects TRBV28 to TRBJ1-2, with 10 bases identical to TRBD1. Trimming cost V 1 base and J 6 bases; bases outside gene matches: 11. The CDR3 extends over 17 amino acids. Germline-derived CDR1 and CDR2 are MDHEN and SYDVKM. Here the CDR3 reads CASSLLGIRTGGDGYTF. As DNA, the CDR3 is TGTGCCAGCAGTTTATTGGGGATCCGGACAGGGGGTGATGGCTACACCTTC.

This clonotype was detected many times. The gene calls are TRBV5-5 and TRBJ1-2; maybe TRBD1 (5 bases). The CDR3 loop spans 16 amino acids. In germline, CDR1 is SGHKS, CDR2 YYEKEE (reference sequence). V lost 0 bases and J lost 5, with 17 bases in between. CDR3 region: CASSLVSFWEGYGYTF. CDR3 bases: TGTGCCAGCAGCTTGGTGTCGTTCTGGGAGGGGTATGGCTACACCTTC.

The chain has TRBV20-1 and TRBJ1-6, with 7 bases that match TRBD1. The J segment lost 6 bases and the V segment lost 6 bases, leaving 5 bases of the junction unmatched. The CDR3 consists of 13 residues. Germline CDR1 reads DFQATT; CDR2 reads SNEGSKA (reference sequence). Here the CDR3 reads CSAQTGLNSPLHF. The CDR3 DNA is TGCAGTGCCCAGACAGGGCTTAATTCACCCCTCCACTTT.